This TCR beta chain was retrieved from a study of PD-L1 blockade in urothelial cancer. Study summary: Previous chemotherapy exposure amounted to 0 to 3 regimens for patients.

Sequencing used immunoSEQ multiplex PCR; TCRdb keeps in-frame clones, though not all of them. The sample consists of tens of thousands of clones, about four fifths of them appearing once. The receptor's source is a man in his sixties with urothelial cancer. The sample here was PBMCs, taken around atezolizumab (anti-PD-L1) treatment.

The chain's CDR3 is CASSPRGISPFYGYTF. CDR3 DNA: TGTGCCAGCAGTCCTAGGGGGATCAGTCCCTTCTATGGCTACACCTTC. This rearrangement joins TRBV27 to TRBJ1-2, with D perhaps matching TRBD1 (6 bases). The germline V and J ends were trimmed by 5 bases and 4 bases, with 20 bases remaining between them. CDR3 size: 16 residues. Germline assignment: CDR1 MNHEY and CDR2 SMNVEV (reference sequence).